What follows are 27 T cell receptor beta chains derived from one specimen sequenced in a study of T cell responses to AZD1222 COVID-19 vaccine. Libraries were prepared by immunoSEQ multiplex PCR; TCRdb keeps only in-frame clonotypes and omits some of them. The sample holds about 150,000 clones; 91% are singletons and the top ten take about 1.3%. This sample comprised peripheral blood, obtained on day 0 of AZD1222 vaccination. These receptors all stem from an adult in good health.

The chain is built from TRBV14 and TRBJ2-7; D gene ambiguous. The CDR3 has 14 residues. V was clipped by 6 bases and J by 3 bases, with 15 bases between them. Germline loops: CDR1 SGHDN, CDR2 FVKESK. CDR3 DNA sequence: TGTGCCAGCAGTCACATAAGTAGCAGCTACGAGCAGTACTTC. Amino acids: CASSHISSSYEQYF.

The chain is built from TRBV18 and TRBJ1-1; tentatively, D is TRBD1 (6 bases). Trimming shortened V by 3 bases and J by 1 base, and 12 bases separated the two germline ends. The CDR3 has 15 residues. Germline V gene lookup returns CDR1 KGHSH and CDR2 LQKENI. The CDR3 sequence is CASSPARGGNTEAFF. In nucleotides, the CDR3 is TGTGCCAGCTCACCGGCGAGGGGGGGGAACACTGAAGCTTTCTTT. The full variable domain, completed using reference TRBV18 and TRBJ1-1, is NAGVMQNPRHLVRRRGQEARLRCSPMKGHSHVYWYRQLPEEGLKFMVYLQKENIIDESGMPKERFSAEFPKEGPSILRIQQVVRGDSAAYFCASSPARGGNTEAFFGQGTRLTVV.

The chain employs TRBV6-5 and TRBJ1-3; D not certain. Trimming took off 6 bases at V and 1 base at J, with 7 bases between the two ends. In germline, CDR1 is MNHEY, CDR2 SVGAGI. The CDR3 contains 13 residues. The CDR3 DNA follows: TGTGCCAGCAGCTCCCAATCTGGAAACACCATATATTTT. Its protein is CASSSQSGNTIYF.

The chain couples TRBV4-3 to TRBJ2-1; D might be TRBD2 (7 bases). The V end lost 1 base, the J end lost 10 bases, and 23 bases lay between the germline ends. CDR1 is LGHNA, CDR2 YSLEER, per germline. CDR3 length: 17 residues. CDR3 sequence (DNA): TGCGCCAGCAGCCAAGCCCCCGGCGGGGGCGGTCTGGAGGAGCAGTTCTTC. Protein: CASSQAPGGGGLEEQFF.

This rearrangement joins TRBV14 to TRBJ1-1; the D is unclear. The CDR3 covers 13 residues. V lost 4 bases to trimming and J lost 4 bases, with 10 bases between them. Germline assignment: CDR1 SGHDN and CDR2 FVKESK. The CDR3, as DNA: TGTGCCAGCAGCCTGGACTTAGTCACTGAAGCTTTCTTT. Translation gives CASSLDLVTEAFF.

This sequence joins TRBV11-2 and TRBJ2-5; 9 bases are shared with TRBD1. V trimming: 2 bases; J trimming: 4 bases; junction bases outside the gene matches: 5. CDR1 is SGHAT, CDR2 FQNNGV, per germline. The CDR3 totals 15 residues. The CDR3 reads CASSLRTGDGETQYF. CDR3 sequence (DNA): TGTGCCAGCAGCTTAAGGACAGGGGATGGAGAGACCCAGTACTTC. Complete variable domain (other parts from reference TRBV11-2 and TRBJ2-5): EAGVAQSPRYKIIEKRQSVAFWCNPISGHATLYWYQQILGQGPKLLIQFQNNGVVDDSQLPKDRFSAERLKGVDSTLKIQPAKLEDSAVYLCASSLRTGDGETQYFGPGTRLLVL.

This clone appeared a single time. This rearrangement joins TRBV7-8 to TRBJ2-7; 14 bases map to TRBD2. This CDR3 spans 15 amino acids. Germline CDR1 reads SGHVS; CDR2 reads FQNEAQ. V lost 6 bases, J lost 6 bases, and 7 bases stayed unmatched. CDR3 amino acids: CASSLTSGRAGEQYF. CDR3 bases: TGTGCCAGCAGTTTGACTAGCGGGAGGGCCGGCGAGCAGTACTTC.

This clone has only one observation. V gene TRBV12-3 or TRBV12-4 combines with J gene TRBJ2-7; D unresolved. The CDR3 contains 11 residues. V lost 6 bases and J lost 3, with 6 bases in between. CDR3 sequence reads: CASRTGYEQYF. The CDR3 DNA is TGTGCCAGCAGGACTGGCTACGAGCAGTACTTC.

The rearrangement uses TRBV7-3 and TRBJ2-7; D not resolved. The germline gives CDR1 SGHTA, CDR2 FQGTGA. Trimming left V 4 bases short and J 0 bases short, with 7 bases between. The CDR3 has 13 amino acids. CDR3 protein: CASSSSASYEQYF. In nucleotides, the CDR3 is TGTGCCAGCAGCTCCTCTGCCTCCTACGAGCAGTACTTC.

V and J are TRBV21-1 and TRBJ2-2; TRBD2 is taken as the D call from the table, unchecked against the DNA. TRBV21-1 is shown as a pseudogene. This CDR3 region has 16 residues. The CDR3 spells CASSKGVAGGCGELFF. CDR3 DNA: TGTGCCAGCAGCAAAGGTGTAGCGGGAGGTTGCGGGGAGCTGTTTTTT.

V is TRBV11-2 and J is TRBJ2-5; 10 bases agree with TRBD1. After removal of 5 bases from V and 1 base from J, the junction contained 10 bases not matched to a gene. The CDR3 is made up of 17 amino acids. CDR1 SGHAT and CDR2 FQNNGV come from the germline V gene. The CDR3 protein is CASSIGGTGVFQETQYF. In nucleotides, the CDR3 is TGTGCCAGCAGCATAGGTGGGACAGGGGTTTTCCAAGAGACCCAGTACTTC.

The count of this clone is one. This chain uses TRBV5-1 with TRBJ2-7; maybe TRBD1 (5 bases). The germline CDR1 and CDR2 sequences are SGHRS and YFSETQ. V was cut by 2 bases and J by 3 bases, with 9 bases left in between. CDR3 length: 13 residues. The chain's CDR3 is CASSFGQLYEQYF. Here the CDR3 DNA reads TGCGCCAGCAGCTTCGGACAACTCTACGAGCAGTACTTC.

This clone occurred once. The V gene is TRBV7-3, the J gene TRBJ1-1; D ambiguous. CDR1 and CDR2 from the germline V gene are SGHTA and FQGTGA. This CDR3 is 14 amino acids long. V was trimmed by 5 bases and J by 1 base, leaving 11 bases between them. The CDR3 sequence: CASSPGRPNTEAFF. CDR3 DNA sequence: TGTGCCAGCAGCCCCGGGCGCCCGAACACTGAAGCTTTCTTT.

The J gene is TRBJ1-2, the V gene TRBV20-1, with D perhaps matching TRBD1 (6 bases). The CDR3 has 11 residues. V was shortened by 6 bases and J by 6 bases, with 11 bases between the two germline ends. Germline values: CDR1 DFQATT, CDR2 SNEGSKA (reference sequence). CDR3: CSANGQNGYTF. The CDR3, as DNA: TGCAGTGCAAACGGACAGAATGGCTACACCTTC.

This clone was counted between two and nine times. The CDR3 sequence is CASSYPGPGIFQETQYF. The CDR3 DNA follows: TGTGCCAGCAGCTATCCCGGGCCAGGAATTTTCCAAGAGACCCAGTACTTC. The chain employs TRBV7-6 and TRBJ2-5; D is undetermined. The CDR3 extends over 17 amino acids. Per the germline V gene, CDR1 is SGHVS and CDR2 is FNYEAQ. V shed 4 bases and J shed 1 base, with 19 bases lying between them.

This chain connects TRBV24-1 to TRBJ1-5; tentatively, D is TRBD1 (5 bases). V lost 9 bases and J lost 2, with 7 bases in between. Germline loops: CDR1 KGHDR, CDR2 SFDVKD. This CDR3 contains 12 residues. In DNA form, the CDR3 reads TGTGCCACCGGGGCAGGCAATCAGCCCCAGCATTTT. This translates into CATGAGNQPQHF.

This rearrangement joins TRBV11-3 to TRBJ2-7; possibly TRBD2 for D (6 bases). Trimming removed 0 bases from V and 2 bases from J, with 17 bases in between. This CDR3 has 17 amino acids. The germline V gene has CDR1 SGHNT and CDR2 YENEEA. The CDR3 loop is CASSLDAPRRVPYEQYF. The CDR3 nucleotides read TGTGCCAGCAGCTTAGATGCCCCGAGGAGGGTCCCCTACGAGCAGTACTTC.

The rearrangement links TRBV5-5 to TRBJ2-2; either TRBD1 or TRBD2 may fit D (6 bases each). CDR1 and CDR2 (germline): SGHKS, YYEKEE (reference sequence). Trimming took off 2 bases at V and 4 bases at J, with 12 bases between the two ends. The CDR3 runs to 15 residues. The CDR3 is CASSLIKGGTGELFF. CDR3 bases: TGTGCCAGCAGCTTAATTAAGGGGGGCACCGGGGAGCTGTTTTTT. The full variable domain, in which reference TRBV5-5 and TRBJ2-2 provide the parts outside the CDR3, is DAGVTQSPTHLIKTRGQQVTLRCSPISGHKSVSWYQQVLGQGPQFIFQYYEKEERGRGNFPDRFSARQFPNYSSELNVNALLLGDSALYLCASSLIKGGTGELFFGEGSRLTVL.

For the CDR3, the DNA is TGTGCCAGCAGCCCGGGGGGCGGCCCCACAGATACGCAGTATTTT. Residues: CASSPGGGPTDTQYF. The chain employs TRBV11-3 and TRBJ2-3; tentatively, D is TRBD2 (7 bases). Per the germline V gene, CDR1 is SGHNT and CDR2 is YENEEA. The CDR3 has 15 amino acids. V was pared by 5 bases and J by 2 bases, with 14 bases between.

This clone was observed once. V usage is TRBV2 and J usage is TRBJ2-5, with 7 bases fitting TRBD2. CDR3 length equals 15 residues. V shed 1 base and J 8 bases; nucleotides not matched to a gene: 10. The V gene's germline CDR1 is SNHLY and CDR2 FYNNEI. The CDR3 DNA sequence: TGTGCCAGCAGTGAAGGGACTAGTGGGGTTGGAACCCAGTACTTC. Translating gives CASSEGTSGVGTQYF.

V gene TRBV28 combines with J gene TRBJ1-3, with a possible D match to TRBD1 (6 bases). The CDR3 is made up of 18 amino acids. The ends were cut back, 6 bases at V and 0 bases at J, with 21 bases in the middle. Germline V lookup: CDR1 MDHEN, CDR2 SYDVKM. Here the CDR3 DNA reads TGTGCCAGCAGCCAAGGGGGGGTAATAACGGACTCTGGAAACACCATATATTTT. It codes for CASSQGGVITDSGNTIYF.

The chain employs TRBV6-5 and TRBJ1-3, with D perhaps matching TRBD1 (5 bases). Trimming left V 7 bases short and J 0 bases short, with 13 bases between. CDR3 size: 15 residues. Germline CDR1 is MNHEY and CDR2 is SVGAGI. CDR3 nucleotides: TGTGCCAGCACCGCAGGGATCCACTCTGGAAACACCATATATTTT. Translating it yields CASTAGIHSGNTIYF.

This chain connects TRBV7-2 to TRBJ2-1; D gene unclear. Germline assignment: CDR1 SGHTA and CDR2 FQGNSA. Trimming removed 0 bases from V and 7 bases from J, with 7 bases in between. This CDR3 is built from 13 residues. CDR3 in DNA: TGTGCCAGCAGCTTAGCAGCCGGGAATGAGCAGTTCTTC. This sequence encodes CASSLAAGNEQFF.

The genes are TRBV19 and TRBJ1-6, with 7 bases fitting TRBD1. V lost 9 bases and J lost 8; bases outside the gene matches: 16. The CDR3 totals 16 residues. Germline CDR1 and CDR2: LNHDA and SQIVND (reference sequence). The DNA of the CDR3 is TGTGCCAGCAGTGATCTCTACAGGGGTTTGGATTCACCCCTCCACTTT. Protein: CASSDLYRGLDSPLHF.

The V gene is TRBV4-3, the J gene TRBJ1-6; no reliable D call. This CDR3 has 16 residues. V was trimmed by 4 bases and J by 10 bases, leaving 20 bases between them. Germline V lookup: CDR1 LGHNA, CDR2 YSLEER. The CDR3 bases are TGCGCCAGCAGCCCACTTCCGGCACTCGGGAGCTCACCCCTCCACTTT. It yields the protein CASSPLPALGSSPLHF.

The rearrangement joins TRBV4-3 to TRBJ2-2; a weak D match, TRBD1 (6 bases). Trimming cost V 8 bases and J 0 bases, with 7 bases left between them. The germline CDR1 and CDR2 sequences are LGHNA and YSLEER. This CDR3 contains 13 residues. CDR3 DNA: TGCGCCAGCGGACAGCCGAACACCGGGGAGCTGTTTTTT. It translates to CASGQPNTGELFF.

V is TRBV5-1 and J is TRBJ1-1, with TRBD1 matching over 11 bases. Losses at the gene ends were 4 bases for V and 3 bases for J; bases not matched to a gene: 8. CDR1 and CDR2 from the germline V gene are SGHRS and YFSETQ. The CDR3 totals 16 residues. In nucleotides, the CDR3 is TGCGCCAGCAGCAGCTCCGGGACAGGGGGGCACACTGAAGCTTTCTTT. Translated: CASSSSGTGGHTEAFF.